This entry is about one T cell receptor beta chain. These data come from a study of CD8 T cells in Susac syndrome. RNA amounts of about 0.5 to 1 ug underwent reverse transcription with random hexamers. TCRdb re-analysed the immunoSEQ multiplex PCR reads in MiXCR, keeping a single row per CDR3 protein. The sample lists 150,000 to 200,000 distinct CDR3 sequences, around 94% occurring once. This CDR3 contains 14 residues. J lost 12 bases, V lost 5 bases, and 7 bases had no gene match. Sequencing targeted TCR beta in T cells from blood (CD8+ and CD4+). The sample comprised CD4+ T cells from PBMCs. The source is a human donor with multiple sclerosis. The chain uses TRBV12-3 or TRBV12-4 and TRBJ2-1, with 13 bases matching TRBD2. CDR3 loop: CASSPPRLAGGQFF. The DNA of the CDR3 is TGTGCCAGCAGTCCGCCCCGACTAGCGGGGGGGCAGTTCTTC.